This T cell receptor (beta chain) derives from a study of human T cells and chemical hapten exposure. Study-level information: A mostly female patient group had alopecia areata, totalis or universalis.

Regarding time point: patch test 2, 6 weeks after DPC sensitization. Treatment of the sample: therapeutic diphenylcyclopropenone sensitization with weekly scalp DPC. Alopecia patients, 18 to 70 years old and DPC-suitable, served as donors. It was from unfractionated whole blood that total RNA was extracted. TCRdb re-called the RACE reads with MiXCR, one entry per CDR3 protein. The sample consists of about 350,000 distinct CDR3 sequences, over 6% of them appearing once. This CDR3 has 15 amino acids. Per the germline V gene, CDR1 is MNHEY and CDR2 is SMNVEV (reference sequence). V lost 4 bases, J lost 2 bases, and 13 bases lay in between.

This sequence joins TRBV27 and TRBJ2-3; no firm D call. Material: whole blood, obtained in connection with sensitization to the hapten diphenylcyclopropenone (DPC). The receptor's source is a woman between 18 and 29 years old with alopecia areata. Some clones in this sample may be carry-over from other donors' samples. The CDR3 protein is CASSSGYGFTDTQYF. CDR3 in DNA: TGTGCCAGCAGTTCCGGCTATGGGTTCACAGATACGCAGTATTTT.